These T cell receptor beta chains were read from a single sample in a study of monozygotic twins with cystic fibrosis. Only in-frame clones appear in the TCRdb table, and some are missing; sequencing was by immunoSEQ multiplex PCR. The table records around 25,000 clones, roughly 97% of them present only once. The sequencing input was blood. The receptor set was obtained from a girl aged 2 to 9 with cystic fibrosis. Each CDR3 is given with its conserved first and last residue. D genes are given only for firm matches.

D gene	V gene	J gene	CDR3 protein	CDR3 DNA
.	TRBV30	TRBJ2-1	CAWERSPPGVLRRSSYNEQFF	TGTGCCTGGGAAAGGAGCCCGCCGGGGGTCCTACGAAGGAGCTCCTACAATGAGCAGTTCTTC
.	TRBV11-3	TRBJ2-2	CATRSGPDTGELFF	TGTGCCACACGGTCAGGGCCGGACACCGGGGAGCTGTTTTTT
.	TRBV28	TRBJ1-5	CAVQVINQPQHF	TGTGCCGTACAGGTCATCAATCAGCCCCAGCATTTT
TRBD1	TRBV6-5	TRBJ1-2	CASSTPSGGWGYTF	TGTGCCAGCAGTACGCCCTCAGGGGGCTGGGGCTACACCTTC
TRBD2	TRBV30	TRBJ2-1	CAWTLRLAGGPNEQFF	TGTGCCTGGACCCTACGACTAGCGGGAGGGCCAAATGAGCAGTTCTTC
TRBD1	TRBV12-5	TRBJ1-2	CASGNRDREFGYTF	TGTGCTAGTGGTAACCGGGACAGGGAATTTGGCTACACCTTC
.	TRBV9	TRBJ2-3	CASSPQGVRADTQYF	TGTGCCAGCAGCCCACAGGGAGTCCGGGCCGATACGCAGTATTTT
TRBD2	TRBV6-1	TRBJ2-1	CASRWREGNEQFF	TGTGCCAGCAGGTGGCGGGAGGGAAATGAGCAGTTCTTC
TRBD2	TRBV2	TRBJ2-7	CASRTGAGGGRNEQYF	TGTGCCAGCAGGACCGGAGCGGGAGGGGGTAGAAACGAGCAGTACTTC
.	TRBV7-3	TRBJ2-5	CASSLGGSQETQYF	TGTGCCAGCAGCTTAGGAGGGAGTCAAGAGACCCAGTACTTC
.	TRBV6-1	TRBJ1-1	CAARETGTTEAFF	TGTGCCGCCCGAGAAACAGGGACCACTGAAGCTTTCTTT
TRBD1	TRBV5-1	TRBJ1-2	CASSSDRLSNYGYTF	TGCGCCAGCAGTTCGGACAGGTTATCTAACTATGGCTACACCTTC
.	TRBV4-2	TRBJ2-3	CASRRGEAETDTQYF	TGTGCCAGCAGGAGGGGGGAGGCCGAGACAGATACGCAGTATTTT